These T cell receptor beta chains were read from a single sample in a study of T cell responses to AZD1222 COVID-19 vaccine. The method was immunoSEQ multiplex PCR; TCRdb's version includes in-frame clones alone and lacks a portion of them. This table holds 130,000 to 150,000 clones, about 91% found once. The input for sequencing was peripheral blood, taken on day 0 of AZD1222 vaccination. These receptors were collected from an adult in good health. CDR3s include the opening cysteine and the closing phenylalanine or tryptophan. D genes are given only for firm matches. Some rows have no size entry. The others give once, few or many, or a class for an expanded clone.

D gene: -; V gene: TRBV6-2/TRBV6-3; J gene: TRBJ1-5; clone size: -; CDR3 protein: CASSFHGINQPQHF; CDR3 DNA: TGTGCCAGCAGTTTTCACGGGATCAATCAGCCCCAGCATTTT
D gene: -; V gene: TRBV9; J gene: TRBJ1-1; clone size: -; CDR3 protein: CASRGMGEAFF; CDR3 DNA: TGTGCCAGCAGGGGAATGGGTGAAGCTTTCTTT
D gene: -; V gene: TRBV3-1/TRBV3-2; J gene: TRBJ1-3; clone size: -; CDR3 protein: CASSQGPGSGNTIYF; CDR3 DNA: TGTGCCAGCAGCCAGGGTCCTGGCTCTGGAAACACCATATATTTT
D gene: TRBD1; V gene: TRBV15; J gene: TRBJ1-5; clone size: -; CDR3 protein: CATSRELWGQGDQPQHF; CDR3 DNA: TGTGCCACCAGCAGAGAGTTATGGGGACAGGGTGATCAGCCCCAGCATTTT
D gene: TRBD2; V gene: TRBV5-1; J gene: TRBJ2-7; clone size: once; CDR3 protein: CASSLGGTNSYEQYF; CDR3 DNA: TGCGCCAGCAGCTTGGGGGGGACTAATTCTTACGAGCAGTACTTC
D gene: TRBD1; V gene: TRBV6-5; J gene: TRBJ2-3; clone size: -; CDR3 protein: CASSYSTGISTDTQYF; CDR3 DNA: TGTGCCAGCAGCTACTCGACAGGGATAAGCACAGATACGCAGTATTTT
D gene: -; V gene: TRBV15; J gene: TRBJ2-7; clone size: -; CDR3 protein: CATSRDGQGIHEQYF; CDR3 DNA: TGTGCCACCAGCAGAGATGGCCAGGGGATCCACGAGCAGTACTTC
D gene: TRBD1; V gene: TRBV10-1; J gene: TRBJ2-7; clone size: -; CDR3 protein: CASTQVSDRLPLSYEQYF; CDR3 DNA: TGCGCCAGCACCCAGGTATCGGACAGGCTCCCTCTTTCCTACGAGCAGTACTTC
D gene: -; V gene: TRBV28; J gene: TRBJ2-3; clone size: -; CDR3 protein: CASSSVRDCCYF; CDR3 DNA: TGTGCCAGCAGTTCGGTCCGGGACTGCTGCTATTTT
D gene: -; V gene: TRBV28; J gene: TRBJ2-2; clone size: -; CDR3 protein: CASSLLGAGELFF; CDR3 DNA: TGTGCCAGCAGTTTATTGGGGGCCGGGGAGCTGTTTTTT
D gene: -; V gene: TRBV7-9; J gene: TRBJ2-1; clone size: -; CDR3 protein: CASSARPSFTRGDEQFF; CDR3 DNA: TGTGCCAGCAGCGCACGACCCTCCTTCACGAGGGGCGATGAGCAGTTCTTC
D gene: TRBD1; V gene: TRBV6-5; J gene: TRBJ1-1; clone size: -; CDR3 protein: CASTQRGRLNTEAFF; CDR3 DNA: TGTGCCAGCACCCAAAGGGGGCGGTTGAACACTGAAGCTTTCTTT
D gene: TRBD1; V gene: TRBV6-2/TRBV6-3; J gene: TRBJ1-2; clone size: -; CDR3 protein: CASSYLLTGGAPGYTF; CDR3 DNA: TGTGCCAGCAGTTATCTCCTGACAGGGGGCGCCCCTGGCTACACCTTC
D gene: -; V gene: TRBV28; J gene: TRBJ2-7; clone size: -; CDR3 protein: CASSPPRSLTYEQYF; CDR3 DNA: TGTGCCAGCAGTCCGCCACGGTCCCTTACCTACGAGCAGTACTTC
D gene: TRBD1; V gene: TRBV4-3; J gene: TRBJ2-7; clone size: -; CDR3 protein: CASSQAGQGGGEQYF; CDR3 DNA: TGCGCCAGCAGCCAGGCGGGACAGGGTGGGGGGGAGCAGTACTTC
D gene: -; V gene: TRBV5-6; J gene: TRBJ1-1; clone size: once; CDR3 protein: CASSEGGREAFF; CDR3 DNA: TGTGCCAGCAGCGAAGGAGGGAGGGAAGCTTTCTTT
D gene: TRBD1; V gene: TRBV11-3; J gene: TRBJ1-1; clone size: -; CDR3 protein: CASSTGQGNTEAFF; CDR3 DNA: TGTGCCAGCAGCACGGGACAGGGAAACACTGAAGCTTTCTTT
D gene: -; V gene: TRBV6-5; J gene: TRBJ1-1; clone size: -; CDR3 protein: CASAGLMNTEAFF; CDR3 DNA: TGTGCCAGCGCGGGCCTAATGAACACTGAAGCTTTCTTT
D gene: TRBD1; V gene: TRBV6-2/TRBV6-3; J gene: TRBJ1-5; clone size: -; CDR3 protein: CASSRDTGGEQPQHF; CDR3 DNA: TGTGCCAGCAGCAGAGATACAGGGGGTGAGCAGCCCCAGCATTTT
D gene: TRBD2; V gene: TRBV28; J gene: TRBJ2-4; clone size: -; CDR3 protein: CASSFRGGRDIQYF; CDR3 DNA: TGTGCCAGCAGTTTTCGGGGGGGAAGGGACATTCAGTACTTC
D gene: TRBD1; V gene: TRBV6-2/TRBV6-3; J gene: TRBJ1-5; clone size: -; CDR3 protein: CASSSGQGLGNQPQHF; CDR3 DNA: TGTGCCAGCAGTTCCGGACAGGGCTTAGGGAATCAGCCCCAGCATTTT
D gene: -; V gene: TRBV28; J gene: TRBJ1-1; clone size: -; CDR3 protein: CASSLLYYEAFF; CDR3 DNA: TGTGCCAGCAGTTTACTGTACTATGAAGCTTTCTTT
D gene: -; V gene: TRBV27; J gene: TRBJ1-5; clone size: -; CDR3 protein: CASRRISNQPQHF; CDR3 DNA: TGTGCCAGCCGACGGATAAGCAATCAGCCCCAGCATTTT